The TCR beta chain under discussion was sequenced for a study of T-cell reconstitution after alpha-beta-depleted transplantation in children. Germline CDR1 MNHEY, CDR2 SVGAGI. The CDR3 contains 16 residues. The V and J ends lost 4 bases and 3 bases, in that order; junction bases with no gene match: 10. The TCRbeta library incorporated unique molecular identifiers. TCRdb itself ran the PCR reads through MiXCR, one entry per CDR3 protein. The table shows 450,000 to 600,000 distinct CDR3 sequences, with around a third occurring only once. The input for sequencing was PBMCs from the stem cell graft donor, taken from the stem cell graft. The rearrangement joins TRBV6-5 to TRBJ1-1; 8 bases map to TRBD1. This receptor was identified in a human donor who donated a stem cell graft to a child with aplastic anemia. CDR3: CASSSPRTGKYTEAFF. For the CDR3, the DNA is TGTGCCAGCAGTTCCCCTAGGACAGGGAAATACACTGAAGCTTTCTTT.